Following are 6 T cell receptor beta chains from one sample sequenced in a study of cytomegalovirus exposure and HLA in healthy donors. Both 60 Vbeta primers and 13 Jbeta primers went into the PCR. Measured with immunoSEQ multiplex PCR; TCRdb has only the in-frame clones, and not every one. In the table there are 110,000 to 150,000 clones, about 80% of which are singletons. Sequenced material: PBMCs. Receptor source: a male donor in good health and CMV-seronegative.

This chain links TRBV4-2 with TRBJ2-7, with TRBD1 matching over 8 bases. The ends lost 4 bases at V and 7 bases at J; junction bases unmatched: 9. Germline V gives CDR1 LGHNA, CDR2 YNFKEQ. This CDR3 has 14 amino acids. CDR3 DNA: TGTGCCAGCAGCCCCCAGACAGGGGTCGGAGAGCAGTACTTC. Its translation is CASSPQTGVGEQYF.

The V gene is TRBV7-3, the J gene TRBJ1-1; 8 bases are a match to TRBD1. The CDR3 length is 14 residues. V was pared by 2 bases and J by 4 bases, with 3 bases of the junction left unmatched. Looked up from germline, CDR1 is SGHTA and CDR2 is FQGTGA. The CDR3 spells CASSLAGGSTEAFF. For the CDR3, the DNA is TGTGCCAGCAGCTTAGCAGGGGGCTCCACTGAAGCTTTCTTT.

The chain recombines TRBV6-5 with TRBJ1-1; D ambiguous. V was pared by 7 bases and J by 0 bases, with 15 bases between. Germline loops: CDR1 MNHEY, CDR2 SVGAGI. This CDR3 is built from 15 residues. The CDR3 region is CASINHRELNTEAFF. CDR3 sequence (DNA): TGTGCCAGCATCAATCATAGGGAGTTGAACACTGAAGCTTTCTTT.

The sample holds a few counts of this clone. J is TRBJ2-5 and V is TRBV11-3; tentative D call: TRBD2 (5 bases). The CDR3 length is 15 residues. Per germline, CDR1 SGHNT and CDR2 YENEEA. Between the trimmed V and J ends, which lost 5 bases and 1 base, there was a span of 14 bases. CDR3 coding DNA: TGTGCCAGCAGCCAAGGAGGAGGTGCCCAAGAGACCCAGTACTTC. Translated: CASSQGGGAQETQYF.

V usage is TRBV11-2 and J usage is TRBJ2-3, with 7 bases that match TRBD1. Germline loops: CDR1 SGHAT, CDR2 FQNNGV. The CDR3 covers 15 residues. After removal of 3 bases from V and 1 base from J, the junction contained 4 bases not matched to a gene. The DNA of the CDR3 is TGTGCCAGCAGCTTCAGGGGGTTCGGCACAGATACGCAGTATTTT. As protein: CASSFRGFGTDTQYF.

This clone was counted only a few times. J is TRBJ2-1 and V is TRBV29-1; 8 nucleotides agree with TRBD1. The CDR3 extends over 17 amino acids. Looked up from germline, CDR1 is SQVTM and CDR2 is ANQGSEA. V shed 6 bases, J shed 0 bases, and the junction held 13 bases outside the gene matches. The chain's CDR3 is CSVRRPGTGSSYNEQFF. Here the CDR3 DNA reads TGCAGCGTCAGACGCCCCGGGACAGGAAGCTCCTACAATGAGCAGTTCTTC.